The 15 T cell receptor beta chains in this list originate from one sample, sequenced in a study of PD-1 blockade in classical Hodgkin lymphoma. Profiled with immunoSEQ multiplex PCR; TCRdb holds only in-frame clones, not every one. Counted here are under 100,000 clones, around 90% occurring once; the ten biggest clones make up under 3%. Every patient had relapsed following autologous stem cell transplantation, and cohorts differed in brentuximab vedotin exposure. The sequenced sample was peripheral blood mononuclear cells (PBMCs), obtained before the second cycle of nivolumab. The source of these receptors is a human donor with classical Hodgkin lymphoma.

This sequence joins TRBV5-8 and TRBJ2-7; 7 nucleotides match TRBD1. This CDR3 region has 17 residues. V was clipped by 0 bases and J by 5 bases; unmatched bases: 14. Germline V gene data show CDR1 as SGHTS and CDR2 as YDEGEE. CDR3 protein: CASSLVINWDSPHEQYF. CDR3 DNA sequence: TGTGCCAGCAGCTTGGTTATAAATTGGGACAGTCCGCACGAGCAGTACTTC.

The genes are TRBV30 and TRBJ2-2; D unresolved. The CDR3 contains 13 residues. V was pared by 2 bases and J by 6 bases, with 10 bases between. In germline, CDR1 is GTSNPN, CDR2 SVGIG (reference sequence). CDR3 in amino acids: CAWSRPPPGELFF. CDR3 coding DNA: TGTGCCTGGAGTAGGCCCCCCCCCGGGGAGCTGTTTTTT. Full variable domain (remainder filled in from reference TRBV30 and TRBJ2-2): SQTIHQWPATLVQPVGSPLSLECTVEGTSNPNLYWYRQAAGRGLQLLFYSVGIGQISSEVPQNLSASRPQDRQFILSSKKLLLSDSGFYLCAWSRPPPGELFFGEGSRLTVL.

The chain links TRBV6-5 to TRBJ2-7; possibly TRBD2 for D (6 bases). CDR1 MNHEY and CDR2 SVGAGI come from the germline V gene. The CDR3 is 13 residues long. V dropped 4 bases and J dropped 3 bases, with 10 bases sitting between them. The CDR3 loop is CASSSGALYEQYF. The CDR3 DNA reads as TGTGCCAGCAGTTCGGGAGCCCTCTACGAGCAGTACTTC.

There are a few counts of this clone. V is TRBV5-1 and J is TRBJ1-1; 7 bases map to TRBD1. The germline V gene has CDR1 SGHRS and CDR2 YFSETQ. Unmatched junction bases numbered 6, after V lost 0 bases and J lost 1 base. The CDR3 consists of 16 residues. The CDR3 DNA reads as TGCGCCAGCAGCTTGGACAGGGGTTTACGGAACACTGAAGCTTTCTTT. Translation gives CASSLDRGLRNTEAFF.

As DNA, the CDR3 is TGTGCCAGCAGCTTATGGGACAGCCTCTACGAGCAGTACTTC. Its protein is CASSLWDSLYEQYF. V usage is TRBV11-2 and J usage is TRBJ2-7; 7 bases line up with TRBD1. The length of the CDR3 is 14 residues. CDR1 is SGHAT and CDR2 is FQNNGV in the germline V gene. V was pared by 2 bases and J by 3 bases, with 4 bases of the junction left unmatched. Complete variable domain (other parts from reference TRBV11-2 and TRBJ2-7): EAGVAQSPRYKIIEKRQSVAFWCNPISGHATLYWYQQILGQGPKLLIQFQNNGVVDDSQLPKDRFSAERLKGVDSTLKIQPAKLEDSAVYLCASSLWDSLYEQYFGPGTRLTVT.

This clone was seen a few times. V and J are TRBV30 and TRBJ1-4; D may be TRBD1 (5 bases). The CDR3 totals 13 residues. The germline V gene has CDR1 GTSNPN and CDR2 SVGIG (reference sequence). The V end was cut by 7 bases, the J end by 8 bases, with 17 bases between. Here the CDR3 reads CALLPGLSEKLFF. CDR3 DNA: TGTGCCTTGCTTCCGGGACTTAGCGAAAAACTGTTTTTT.

The J gene is TRBJ2-3, the V gene TRBV2; 9 bases match TRBD2. The junction had 18 bases not matched to a gene; V was cut back by 10 bases and J by 4 bases. Germline CDR1 and CDR2: SNHLY and FYNNEI. This CDR3 contains 17 residues. CDR3 sequence: CAIVRLTSGRRSDTQYF. The CDR3 region has the DNA TGTGCCATCGTCAGATTGACTAGCGGTAGGAGATCAGATACGCAGTATTTT. The complete variable domain, with remaining parts taken from reference TRBV2 and TRBJ2-3, reads EPEVTQTPSHQVTQMGQEVILRCVPISNHLYFYWYRQILGQKVEFLVSFYNNEISEKSEIFDDQFSVERPDGSNFTLKIRSTKLEDSAMYFCAIVRLTSGRRSDTQYFGPGTRLTVL.

The chain recombines TRBV10-3 with TRBJ2-1; D tentatively fits TRBD1 or TRBD2 (5 bases each). Germline V gene sequence: CDR1 ENHRY, CDR2 SYGVKD. The V gene lost 4 bases and the J gene lost 7 bases, with 14 bases spanning the gap. The CDR3 extends over 14 amino acids. The CDR3: CAISVDTRGNEQFF. The CDR3 DNA follows: TGTGCCATCAGTGTGGACACAAGAGGGAATGAGCAGTTCTTC.

The CDR3, as DNA: TGTGCCAGCAGTACTCACTCGGACGGACGTAAAATGAACACTGAAGCTTTCTTT. As protein: CASSTHSDGRKMNTEAFF. V is TRBV28 and J is TRBJ1-1; no clear D. The CDR3 extends over 18 amino acids. V was pared by 5 bases and J by 0 bases, with 22 bases between. Germline loops: CDR1 MDHEN, CDR2 SYDVKM.

V is TRBV2 and J is TRBJ1-2, with TRBD1 matching over 8 bases. V trimming: 10 bases; J trimming: 4 bases; junction bases outside the gene matches: 14. The CDR3 runs to 15 residues. The germline V gene has CDR1 SNHLY and CDR2 FYNNEI. The CDR3 DNA follows: TGTGCCACCACCTTACAGGGGGTACAAGGCTATGGCTACACCTTC. Translation gives CATTLQGVQGYGYTF. Full variable domain (outside the CDR3, taken from reference TRBV2 and TRBJ1-2): EPEVTQTPSHQVTQMGQEVILRCVPISNHLYFYWYRQILGQKVEFLVSFYNNEISEKSEIFDDQFSVERPDGSNFTLKIRSTKLEDSAMYFCATTLQGVQGYGYTFGSGTRLTVV.

The chain couples TRBV7-3 to TRBJ1-1, with D perhaps TRBD1 (6 bases). V lost 1 base and J lost 0, with 9 bases in between. Germline values: CDR1 SGHTA, CDR2 FQGTGA. The CDR3 has 15 amino acids. CDR3 nucleotide sequence: TGTGCCAGCAGCTTAAAGGGGGACGTGAACACTGAAGCTTTCTTT. Translating it yields CASSLKGDVNTEAFF.

The chain combines TRBV10-2 with TRBJ2-5; no definite D call. The CDR3 covers 14 residues. V was clipped by 4 bases and J by 5 bases, with 14 bases between them. Looked up from germline, CDR1 is WSHSY and CDR2 is SAAADI. CDR3: CASSVGQFGETQYF. In nucleotides, the CDR3 is TGCGCCAGCAGTGTCGGGCAGTTCGGGGAGACCCAGTACTTC.

V gene TRBV6-4 combines with J gene TRBJ2-7, with no clear D. Germline V gene lookup returns CDR1 MRHNA and CDR2 SNTAGT. Deletions cut 4 bases from V and 5 bases from J, with 12 bases between. This CDR3 comprises 13 residues. DNA for the CDR3: TGTGCCAGCAGTGGCCGACACGTTCACGAGCAGTACTTC. Its protein product is CASSGRHVHEQYF.

This sequence joins TRBV28 and TRBJ1-2, with a weak D call TRBD1 (5 bases). The CDR3 has 14 residues. The germline CDR1 and CDR2 sequences are MDHEN and SYDVKM. The germline V and J ends were trimmed by 2 bases and 8 bases, with 15 bases remaining between them. The CDR3 bases are TGTGCCAGCAGTTTAGGGGGGATGGCGCTGGGCTACACCTTC. This gives the protein CASSLGGMALGYTF.

CDR3 region: CASSETASWTQHF. In nucleotides, the CDR3 is TGTGCCAGCAGTGAAACGGCGTCGTGGACCCAGCATTTT. The chain is built from TRBV6-1 and TRBJ1-5; D remains unclear. V was clipped by 2 bases and J by 11 bases, with 13 bases between them. The CDR3 contains 13 residues. Germline V gene lookup returns CDR1 MNHNS and CDR2 SASEGT.